This T cell receptor (beta chain) comes out of a study of patients and donors after allogeneic stem cell transplantation. From the RT-PCR reads, TCRdb called clonotypes with MiXCR, one entry per CDR3 protein. The data hold 920,000 or so distinct CDR3 sequences, with roughly 18% observed a single time. This clonotype has a handful of counts. The receptor was derived from a human donor who was either an allogeneic HSCT recipient or a stem cell or donor lymphocyte infusion donor (not recorded which). It is not recorded whose cells these are; they may come from a transplant donor. The sample consisted of blood, either unsorted or a sorted T cell fraction (not recorded which).

CDR3 coding DNA: TGCGCCAGCAGCATACAAGAAGAGACCCAGTACTTC. This gives the protein CASSIQEETQYF. The chain carries TRBV5-1 and TRBJ2-5, with D unresolved. Trimming shortened V by 4 bases and J by 3 bases, and 7 bases separated the two germline ends. Germline V gives CDR1 SGHRS, CDR2 YFSETQ. CDR3 length: 12 amino acids.